This T cell receptor beta chain was captured in a study of OX40 agonist ivuxolimab in advanced cancers. Measured with immunoSEQ multiplex PCR; TCRdb has only the in-frame clones, and not every one. The sample has 75,000 to 90,000 clones, around nine tenths seen once. This clone was detected only a few times. The sequence was collected from an adult with an advanced solid tumor such as melanoma, head and neck, liver or kidney cancer. This material consisted of CD4+ or CD8+ T cells sorted from blood, taken in a trial of the OX40 agonist ivuxolimab.

The chain's CDR3 is CASSLGSVWGGYGYTF. CDR3 nucleotides: TGTGCCAGCAGTTTAGGGTCGGTGTGGGGCGGCTATGGCTACACCTTC. The V call is TRBV28, the J call TRBJ1-2; weak D call: TRBD1 (5 bases). The CDR3 sequence is 16 residues long. V lost 2 bases to trimming and J lost 4 bases, with 17 bases between them. CDR1 MDHEN and CDR2 SYDVKM come from the germline V gene.